This TCR beta chain was observed in a study of breast tumors, draining lymph nodes, adjacent tissues. V shed 1 base and J shed 6 bases, with 10 bases lying between them. This CDR3 has 15 amino acids. From germline, CDR1 is MNHNS and CDR2 SASEGT. This clonotype was counted many times. Samples came from axillary lymph nodes draining the breast cancer. A single record per CDR3 protein comes from TCRdb applying MiXCR to the multiplex PCR reads. The sample has about 100,000 distinct CDR3 sequences, over 20% seen once; the top ten hold less than 1.5%. This chain joins TRBV6-1 and TRBJ1-6; D is undetermined. Sequenced material: axillary lymph node tissue. The sequence was obtained from a female donor with breast cancer. Some clones in this sample may be carry-over from other donors' samples. CDR3 in amino acids: CASSEGAAVNSPLHF. Written as DNA, the CDR3 is TGTGCCAGCAGTGAAGGTGCAGCGGTTAATTCACCCCTCCACTTT.